Detailed here is one T cell receptor beta chain. Its target antigen remains unknown. No base quality values were provided; no much bigger clone lies one nucleotide off. PBMCs were isolated by density centrifugation and stained for CD3, CD4 and CD8, after which CD4+ and CD8+ T cells were sorted on a FACSAria. Scalp biopsies and blood samples were provided by unaffected controls. This specimen belongs to a study of CD8+ T cells in alopecia areata (dated 2018 in TCRdb). Some background on the complete study: In both human patients and the C3H/HeJ mouse model, the study applied high-throughput TCRbeta sequencing to look at T cell clonal expansion in alopecia areata. In humans, TCRbeta sequencing was performed on scalp tissue and on sorted CD4+ and CD8+ peripheral blood T cells from healthy controls and from patients with patchy or totalis/universalis alopecia areata. Scalp clonality was compared among normal scalp (n=4), patchy alopecia areata scalp (n=8), and alopecia totalis/universalis scalp (n=8). RNA was extracted with the PAXgene miRNA kit for fixed scalp, the miRNeasy kit for PBMCs, and the RNeasy kit for mouse skin. TCRbeta CDR3 regions were amplified by immunoSEQ multiplex PCR using 35 Vbeta forward and 13 Jbeta reverse primers. General conclusions and limits of the study: Lesional scalp, especially in alopecia totalis/universalis, showed higher clonality and more expanded CD8+ clones than normal scalp, suggesting antigenic drive. Compared with mice, TCR sequences shared between patients were less clear, possibly partly because of HLA diversity across the patient population. Unlike mouse skin, which is dominated by gammadelta T cells, normal human skin has resident alphabeta T cells that are also sequenced, and this complicates analysis of the scalp TCR repertoire.

The library came from the immunoSEQ multiplex PCR assay. RNA was extracted from all samples and reverse transcribed into cDNA as template for TCR sequencing. First-strand cDNA was synthesized with SuperScript III using a 2:1 mix of oligo-dT and random hexamers. Amplification bias was assessed with a synthetic immune receptor repertoire, and residual bias was removed computationally. The original pipeline was this. Raw reads were preprocessed to remove errors, and CDR3 was defined according to IMGT conventions as the region from the conserved cysteine to phenylalanine. Clonality was computed by normalizing Shannon entropy by log2 of the number of productive unique TCRs and subtracting the result from 1. Whether each scalp clone was CD4 or CD8 was inferred by checking scalp TCRbeta sequences against the CD4 and CD8 repertoires from sorted blood. TCRdb retrieved this table from immuneACCESS and kept in-frame rearrangements only. Not all clones are present; in checked studies, unresolved V genes account for under half, and no reason is known for the remainder. V, J and clone size were drawn from that table, and D and trimming were deduced from the DNA. Recorded for this sample are 120,000 or so clones; approximately 58% of them occurred a single time. The ten largest account for 2.8% of the sample.

The CDR1 and CDR2 encoded by the germline V gene are SGHRS and YFSETQ. V is cut back by 2 bases and J by 3 bases, with 12 bases in the junction unmatched. Reading from cysteine to phenylalanine, the CDR3 counts 17 amino acids. Just the 51-base CDR3 DNA is kept, in frame starting at base 1. Source material: CD4+ T cells sorted from blood. The TCR was taken from a human donor in good health. The V gene is TRBV5-1 and the J gene is TRBJ2-7; 9 of the junction bases match TRBD1. The CDR3 is CASSFSAGTGRIYEQYF. The DNA sequence follows: TGCGCCAGCAGCTTCAGTGCAGGGACAGGGAGGATCTACGAGCAGTACTTC.